This T cell receptor (beta chain) was retrieved from a study of Ad26.COV2.S vaccination and SARS-CoV-2 variants. This clone occurred once. Stated treatment: approximately 18 received Ad26.COV2.S at low or high dose, single or two shots; five or six received placebo; per-sample allocation not given. Specimens were obtained on day 63 following the first vaccine or placebo injection. Wuhan-strain spike was delivered by a replication-incompetent Ad26 vector. The ends lost 1 base at V and 9 bases at J; junction bases unmatched: 8. Germline CDR1 SGHRS, CDR2 YFSETQ. The length of the CDR3 is 16 residues. Repertoires were generated with immunoSEQ multiplex PCR, while TCRdb's copy carries only in-frame clones and drops some. The table includes roughly 330,000 clones, 90% detected once.

Sample: peripheral blood, taken in a trial of Ad26.COV2.S vaccine versus placebo. V is TRBV5-1 and J is TRBJ2-1; 12 bases agree with TRBD2. The clonotype comes from a person aged 18-60 years who received the Ad26.COV2.S COVID-19 vaccine or a placebo. CDR3 residues: CASSLSLAGGGGEQFF. CDR3 DNA sequence: TGCGCCAGCAGCTTGAGCCTAGCGGGAGGGGGCGGTGAGCAGTTCTTC.